Below are 26 T cell receptor beta chains sequenced from a single sample in a study of T cell clusters in autoimmune cytopenias. One tube held mixed TRB-A and TRB-B primer pools for touch-down PCR. TCRdb reprocessed the multiplex PCR reads, keeping one entry per CDR3 protein, no DNA. Its table lists approximately 9,100 distinct CDR3 sequences. Roughly 38,000 genome equivalents of blood DNA were amplified for TRB. The sequencing sample was made of peripheral blood. The receptors originated from a human donor with an autoimmune cytopenia or autoimmune hepatitis (not recorded which).

CDR3 protein: CASSLTWTGNYEQYF. V gene TRBV6-1 combines with J gene TRBJ2-7; as DNA is missing, the TRBD1 call by TCRdb cannot be tested. The CDR3 sequence is 15 residues long. The germline gives CDR1 MNHNS, CDR2 SASEGT.

The J gene is TRBJ2-3, the V gene TRBV30; TCRdb gives TRBD2 as the D gene, but with no DNA this cannot be confirmed. Looked up from germline, CDR1 is GTSNPN and CDR2 is SVGIG (reference sequence). The CDR3 sequence is 15 residues long. CDR3 residues: CAWSAEAGSADTQYF.

Its frequency marks this clonotype as medium-sized. The chain is built from TRBV6-5 and TRBJ2-7. The CDR3 extends over 14 amino acids. Germline V gene data show CDR1 as MNHEY and CDR2 as SVGAGI. The CDR3 spells CASRSRRTSYEQYF.

This clonotype is medium-sized (0.01 to 0.1%) by frequency. The chain couples TRBV30 to TRBJ2-3; the TCRdb call, TRBD2, lacks DNA for checking. The CDR3 has 12 amino acids. Germline lookup yields CDR1 GTSNPN and CDR2 SVGIG (reference sequence). This CDR3 is CAWSPATDTQYF.

This clonotype ranks as medium-sized in terms of frequency. This chain uses TRBV15 with TRBJ2-7; no DNA is available, so the TRBD1 call from TCRdb remains unchecked. This CDR3 contains 13 residues. The V gene's germline CDR1 is LNHNV and CDR2 YYDKDF (reference sequence). The CDR3 is CATSRDPGDEQYF. Complete variable domain (other parts from reference TRBV15 and TRBJ2-7): DAMVIQNPRYQVTQFGKPVTLSCSQTLNHNVMYWYQQKSSQAPKLLFHYYDKDFNNEADTPDNFQSRRPNTSFCFLDIRSPGLGDTAMYLCATSRDPGDEQYFGPGTRLTVT.

The chain couples TRBV12-3 or TRBV12-4 to TRBJ2-7; TCRdb outputs TRBD2, but without DNA this stays unchecked. The CDR3 spans 14 residues. CDR3 sequence: CASSLGLGAGEQYF.

The CDR3 loop is CASSIRRGESNYGYTF. The chain is built from TRBV19 and TRBJ1-2; as DNA is missing, the TRBD1 call by TCRdb cannot be tested. The CDR3 covers 16 residues. The germline gives CDR1 LNHDA, CDR2 SQIVND (reference sequence).

Considering frequency, this clonotype is medium-sized. The J gene is TRBJ2-5, the V gene TRBV15; TCRdb gives TRBD1 as the D gene, but with no DNA this cannot be confirmed. From germline, CDR1 is LNHNV and CDR2 YYDKDF (reference sequence). The length of the CDR3 is 13 residues. CDR3 residues: CATSRDRDETQYF.

In terms of frequency, this clonotype is medium-sized. The rearrangement uses TRBV6-5 and TRBJ2-1. The germline V gene encodes CDR1 MNHEY and CDR2 SVGAGI. CDR3 length: 14 amino acids. CDR3 sequence reads: CASPRGRAYNEQFF.

The chain carries TRBV5-4 and TRBJ2-4; the D call from TCRdb, TRBD1, cannot be confirmed without DNA. This CDR3 has 16 residues. The germline gives CDR1 SGHNT, CDR2 YYREEE (reference sequence). The CDR3 spells CASSLGSGTEKNIQYF. Combining the CDR3 with reference TRBV5-4 and TRBJ2-4 gives the whole variable domain ETGVTQSPTHLIKTRGQQVTLRCSSQSGHNTVSWYQQALGQGPQFIFQYYREEENGRGNFPPRFSGLQFPNYSSELNVNALELDDSALYLCASSLGSGTEKNIQYFGAGTRLSVL.

Measured by frequency, this clonotype is medium-sized (0.01 to 0.1%). This chain connects TRBV12-3 or TRBV12-4 to TRBJ2-7; with no DNA, the TCRdb D assignment of TRBD1 cannot be verified. The CDR3 has 14 residues. The CDR3 protein is CASRPGHSSYEQYF.

This clonotype shows up as medium-sized (0.01 to 0.1%) by frequency. The J gene is TRBJ2-7, the V gene TRBV13; TCRdb calls TRBD1, which cannot be checked without DNA. The CDR3 consists of 14 residues. In germline, CDR1 is PRHDT, CDR2 FYEKMQ (reference sequence). This chain's CDR3 is CASSLGDRVNEQYF.

This clonotype ranks as medium-sized in terms of frequency. V is TRBV5-5 and J is TRBJ2-1; without DNA, the TCRdb call of TRBD2 cannot be checked. Looked up from germline, CDR1 is SGHKS and CDR2 is YYEKEE (reference sequence). CDR3 length: 15 amino acids. The CDR3 protein is CASSPSLVADNEQFF.

The chain recombines TRBV5-1 with TRBJ2-7; TCRdb gives TRBD1 as the D gene, but with no DNA this cannot be confirmed. The CDR3 is 12 residues long. Germline-derived CDR1 and CDR2 are SGHRS and YFSETQ. CDR3: CASSPQGYEQYF.

The rearrangement links TRBV24-1 to TRBJ1-2; TCRdb indicates TRBD1, and absent DNA this call remains unverified. CDR3 length: 13 amino acids. The germline CDR1 and CDR2 sequences are KGHDR and SFDVKD. CDR3 residues: CATSDPTGVGYTF.

The chain uses TRBV5-6 and TRBJ2-3; TCRdb's D gene call, TRBD1, goes unchecked for lack of DNA. The CDR3 is made up of 14 amino acids. Germline values: CDR1 SGHDT, CDR2 YYEEEE. This CDR3 is CASSPREGTDTQYF. Combining the CDR3 with reference TRBV5-6 and TRBJ2-3 gives the whole variable domain DAGVTQSPTHLIKTRGQQVTLRCSPKSGHDTVSWYQQALGQGPQFIFQYYEEEERQRGNFPDRFSGHQFPNYSSELNVNALLLGDSALYLCASSPREGTDTQYFGPGTRLTVL.

Its frequency marks this clonotype as medium-sized (0.01 to 0.1%). J is TRBJ2-2 and V is TRBV6-5; TCRdb lists TRBD2, though no DNA is available to test this call. The CDR3 is made up of 15 amino acids. The germline gives CDR1 MNHEY, CDR2 SVGAGI. The CDR3 loop reads CASRLLATTTGELFF.

Frequency places this clonotype as medium-sized. The chain recombines TRBV18 with TRBJ1-1. Germline V lookup: CDR1 KGHSH, CDR2 LQKENI. The CDR3 covers 12 residues. The CDR3 spells CASSPMDREAFF.

Judged by frequency, this clonotype is medium-sized. The chain links TRBV27 to TRBJ2-3. The CDR3 has 13 amino acids. Germline lookup yields CDR1 MNHEY and CDR2 SMNVEV (reference sequence). CDR3: CASSAIRTDTQYF.

This clonotype is classed as medium-sized (0.01 to 0.1%) by frequency. This chain connects TRBV30 to TRBJ2-7; lacking DNA, the TRBD2 call made by TCRdb goes unchecked. CDR3 size: 16 residues. CDR1 and CDR2 (germline): GTSNPN, SVGIG (reference sequence). The CDR3 sequence: CAWSKGGRNYGNEQYF.

This chain links TRBV6-5 with TRBJ2-5; with no DNA, the TCRdb D assignment of TRBD2 cannot be verified. The CDR3 is made up of 14 amino acids. Germline V gene lookup returns CDR1 MNHEY and CDR2 SVGAGI. The chain's CDR3 is CASRLQGPQETQYF.

The gene calls are TRBV30 and TRBJ1-5; TCRdb outputs TRBD1, but without DNA this stays unchecked. Germline V lookup: CDR1 GTSNPN, CDR2 SVGIG (reference sequence). The CDR3 contains 16 residues. The CDR3 region is CAWSRSLTGSNQPQHF. The whole variable domain, filled in from reference TRBV30 and TRBJ1-5, reads SQTIHQWPATLVQPVGSPLSLECTVEGTSNPNLYWYRQAAGRGLQLLFYSVGIGQISSEVPQNLSASRPQDRQFILSSKKLLLSDSGFYLCAWSRSLTGSNQPQHFGDGTRLSIL.

In terms of frequency, this clonotype is medium-sized. The V call is TRBV19, the J call TRBJ2-1; as DNA is missing, the TRBD2 call by TCRdb cannot be tested. CDR3 size: 18 residues. Germline V gene data show CDR1 as LNHDA and CDR2 as SQIVND (reference sequence). This CDR3 is CASSIGTSDGVLYNEQFF.

The V gene is TRBV10-3, the J gene TRBJ1-2. Germline V lookup: CDR1 ENHRY, CDR2 SYGVKD. This CDR3 is 14 amino acids long. CDR3 sequence: CAILNVEGGPGYTF.

This clonotype shows up as medium-sized (0.01 to 0.1%) by frequency. The chain couples TRBV15 to TRBJ2-2; TCRdb's assignment of TRBD1 cannot be checked, as there is no DNA. Germline V gene lookup returns CDR1 LNHNV and CDR2 YYDKDF (reference sequence). The CDR3 runs to 15 residues. CDR3 in amino acids: CATSGDRVRTGELFF. The whole variable domain, remainder taken from reference TRBV15 and TRBJ2-2, is DAMVIQNPRYQVTQFGKPVTLSCSQTLNHNVMYWYQQKSSQAPKLLFHYYDKDFNNEADTPDNFQSRRPNTSFCFLDIRSPGLGDTAMYLCATSGDRVRTGELFFGEGSRLTVL.

This clonotype is labeled medium-sized based on frequency. The chain employs TRBV6-5 and TRBJ1-1. CDR3 size: 15 residues. Germline lookup yields CDR1 MNHEY and CDR2 SVGAGI. The CDR3 region is CASSYSPAGNTEAFF.